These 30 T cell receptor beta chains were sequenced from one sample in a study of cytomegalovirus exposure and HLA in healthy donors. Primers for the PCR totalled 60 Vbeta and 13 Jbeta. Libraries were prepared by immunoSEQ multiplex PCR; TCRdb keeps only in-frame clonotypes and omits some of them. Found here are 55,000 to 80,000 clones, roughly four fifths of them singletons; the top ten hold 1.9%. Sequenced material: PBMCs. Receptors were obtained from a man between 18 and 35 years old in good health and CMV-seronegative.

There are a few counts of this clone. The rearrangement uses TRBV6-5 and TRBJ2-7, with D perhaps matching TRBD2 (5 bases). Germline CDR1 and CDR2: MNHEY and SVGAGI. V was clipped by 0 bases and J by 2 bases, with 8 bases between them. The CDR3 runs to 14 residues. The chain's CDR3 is CASSYSVRAYEQYF. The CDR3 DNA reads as TGTGCCAGCAGTTACTCGGTGCGGGCCTACGAGCAGTACTTC.

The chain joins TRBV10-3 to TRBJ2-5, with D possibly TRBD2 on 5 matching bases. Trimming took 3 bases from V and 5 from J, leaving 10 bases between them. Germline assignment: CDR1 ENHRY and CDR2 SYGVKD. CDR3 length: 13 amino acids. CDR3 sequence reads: CAISDSRAETQYF. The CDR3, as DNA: TGTGCCATCAGTGACTCGAGGGCGGAGACCCAGTACTTC.

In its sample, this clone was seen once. The CDR3 here is CASKEGTKLFF. The CDR3 DNA is TGTGCCAGCAAGGAGGGGACAAAACTGTTTTTT. The gene calls are TRBV2 and TRBJ1-4; possibly TRBD1 for D (5 bases). The CDR3 spans 11 residues. The germline gives CDR1 SNHLY, CDR2 FYNNEI. The V and J ends lost 7 bases and 10 bases respectively, with 10 bases between them.

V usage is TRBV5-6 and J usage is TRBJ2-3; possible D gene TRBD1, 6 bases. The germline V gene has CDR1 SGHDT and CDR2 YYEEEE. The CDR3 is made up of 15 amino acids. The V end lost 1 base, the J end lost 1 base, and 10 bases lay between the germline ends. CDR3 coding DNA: TGTGCCAGCAGCTTGAAACCAGGGGGCACAGATACGCAGTATTTT. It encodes CASSLKPGGTDTQYF.

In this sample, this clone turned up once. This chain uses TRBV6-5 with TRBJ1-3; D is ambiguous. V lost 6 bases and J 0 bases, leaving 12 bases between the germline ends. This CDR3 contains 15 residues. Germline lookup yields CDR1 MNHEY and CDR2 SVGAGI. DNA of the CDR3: TGTGCCAGCAGCACTACACTCAACTCTGGAAACACCATATATTTT. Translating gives CASSTTLNSGNTIYF.

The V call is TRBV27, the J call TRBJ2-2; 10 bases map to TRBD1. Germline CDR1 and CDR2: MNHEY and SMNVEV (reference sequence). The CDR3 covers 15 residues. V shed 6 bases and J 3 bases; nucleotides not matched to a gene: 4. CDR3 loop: CASRTGTGDTGELFF. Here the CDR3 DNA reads TGTGCCAGCAGGACGGGGACAGGGGACACCGGGGAGCTGTTTTTT.

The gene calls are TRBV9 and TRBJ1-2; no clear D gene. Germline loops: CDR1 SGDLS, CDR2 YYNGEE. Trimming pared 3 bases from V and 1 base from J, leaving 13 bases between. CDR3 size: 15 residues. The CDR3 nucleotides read TGTGCCAGCAGCGGTGCCAATAAACTTAACTATGGCTACACCTTC. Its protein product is CASSGANKLNYGYTF.

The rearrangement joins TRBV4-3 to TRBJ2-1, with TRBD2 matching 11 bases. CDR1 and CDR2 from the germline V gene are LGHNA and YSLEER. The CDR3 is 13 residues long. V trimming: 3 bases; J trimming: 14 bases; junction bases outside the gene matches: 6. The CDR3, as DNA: TGCGCCAGCAGCCAGACTAGCGGGAATAATAAGTTCTTC. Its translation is CASSQTSGNNKFF.

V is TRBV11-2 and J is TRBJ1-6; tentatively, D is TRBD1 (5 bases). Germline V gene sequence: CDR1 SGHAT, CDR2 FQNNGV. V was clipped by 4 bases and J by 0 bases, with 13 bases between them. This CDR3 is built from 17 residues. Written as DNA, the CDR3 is TGTGCCAGCAGCTCTGGAGCAGGACACTCCTATAATTCACCCCTCCACTTT. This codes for CASSSGAGHSYNSPLHF.

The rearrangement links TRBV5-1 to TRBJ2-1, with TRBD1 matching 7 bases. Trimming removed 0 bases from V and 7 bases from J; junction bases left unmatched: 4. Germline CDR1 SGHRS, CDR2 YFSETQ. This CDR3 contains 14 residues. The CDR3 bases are TGCGCCAGCAGCTTGGGACAGGGTGGGAATGAGCAGTTCTTC. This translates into CASSLGQGGNEQFF.

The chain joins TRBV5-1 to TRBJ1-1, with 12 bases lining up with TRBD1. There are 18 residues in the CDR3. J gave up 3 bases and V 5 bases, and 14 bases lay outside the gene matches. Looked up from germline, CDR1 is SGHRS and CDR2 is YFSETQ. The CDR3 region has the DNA TGCGCCAGCAGAACAAGGGGACAGGGGGCTATTGCTGACACTGAAGCTTTCTTT. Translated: CASRTRGQGAIADTEAFF.

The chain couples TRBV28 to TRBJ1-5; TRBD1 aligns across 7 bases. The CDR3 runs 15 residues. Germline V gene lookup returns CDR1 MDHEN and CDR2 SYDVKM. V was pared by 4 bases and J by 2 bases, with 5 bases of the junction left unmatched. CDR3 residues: CASSSPQGGNQPQHF. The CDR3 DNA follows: TGTGCCAGCAGTTCCCCCCAGGGGGGCAATCAGCCCCAGCATTTT.

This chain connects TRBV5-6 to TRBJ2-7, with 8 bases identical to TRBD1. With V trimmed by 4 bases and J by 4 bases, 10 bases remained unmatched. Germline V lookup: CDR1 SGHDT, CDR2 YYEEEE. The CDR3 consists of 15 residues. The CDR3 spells CASSIGTGLAYEQYF. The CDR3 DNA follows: TGTGCCAGCAGCATTGGGACAGGCTTGGCGTACGAGCAGTACTTC.

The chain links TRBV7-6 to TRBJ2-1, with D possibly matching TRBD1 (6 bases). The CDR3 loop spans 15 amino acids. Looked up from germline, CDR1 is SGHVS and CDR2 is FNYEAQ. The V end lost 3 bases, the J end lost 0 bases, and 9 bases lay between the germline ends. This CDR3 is CASSFQGTSYNEQFF. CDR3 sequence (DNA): TGTGCCAGCAGCTTCCAGGGGACCTCCTACAATGAGCAGTTCTTC.

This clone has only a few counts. The CDR3 sequence is CASSGRPGAGGETQYF. CDR3 DNA sequence: TGTGCCAGCAGTGGCCGCCCGGGCGCGGGCGGAGAGACCCAGTACTTC. This chain joins TRBV28 and TRBJ2-5; possible D gene TRBD2, 5 bases. V was trimmed by 5 bases and J by 4 bases, leaving 20 bases between them. This CDR3 comprises 16 residues. The germline CDR1 and CDR2 sequences are MDHEN and SYDVKM.

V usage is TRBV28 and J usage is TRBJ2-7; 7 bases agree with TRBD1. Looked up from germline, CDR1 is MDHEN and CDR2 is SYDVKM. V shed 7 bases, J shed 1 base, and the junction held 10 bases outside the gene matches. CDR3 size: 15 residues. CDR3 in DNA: TGTGCCAGCACCCTCCCCGGGACAGCTTCCTACGAGCAGTACTTC. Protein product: CASTLPGTASYEQYF.

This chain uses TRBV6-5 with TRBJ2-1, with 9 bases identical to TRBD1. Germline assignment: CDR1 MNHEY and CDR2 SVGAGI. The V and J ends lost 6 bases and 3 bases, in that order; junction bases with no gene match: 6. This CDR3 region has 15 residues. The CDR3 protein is CASRTTGGVYNEQFF. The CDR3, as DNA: TGTGCCAGCAGGACCACAGGGGGCGTCTACAATGAGCAGTTCTTC.

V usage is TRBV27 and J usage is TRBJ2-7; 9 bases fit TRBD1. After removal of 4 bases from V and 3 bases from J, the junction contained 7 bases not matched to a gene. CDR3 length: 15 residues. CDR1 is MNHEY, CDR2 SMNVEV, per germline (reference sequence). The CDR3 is CASSYRTGADYEQYF. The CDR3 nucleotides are TGTGCCAGCAGTTATAGGACAGGGGCCGACTACGAGCAGTACTTC.

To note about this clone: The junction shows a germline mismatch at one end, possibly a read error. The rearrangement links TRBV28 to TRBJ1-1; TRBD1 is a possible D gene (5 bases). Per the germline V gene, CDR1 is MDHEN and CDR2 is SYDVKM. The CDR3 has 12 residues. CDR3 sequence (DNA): TGTGCCAGCAGTCTGAGATTGACAGCGACGGCATTT. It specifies CASSLRLTATAF.

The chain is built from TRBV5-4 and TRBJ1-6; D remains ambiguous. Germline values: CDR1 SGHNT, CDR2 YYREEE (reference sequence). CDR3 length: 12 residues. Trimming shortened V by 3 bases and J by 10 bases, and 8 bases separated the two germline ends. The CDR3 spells CASSSSGSPLHF. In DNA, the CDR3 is TGTGCCAGCAGCTCATCGGGGTCACCCCTCCACTTT.

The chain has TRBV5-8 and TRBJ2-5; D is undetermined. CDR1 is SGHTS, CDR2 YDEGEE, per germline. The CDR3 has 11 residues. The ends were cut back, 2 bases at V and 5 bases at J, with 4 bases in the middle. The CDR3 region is CASSFLETQYF. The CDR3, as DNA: TGTGCCAGCAGCTTCTTGGAGACCCAGTACTTC.

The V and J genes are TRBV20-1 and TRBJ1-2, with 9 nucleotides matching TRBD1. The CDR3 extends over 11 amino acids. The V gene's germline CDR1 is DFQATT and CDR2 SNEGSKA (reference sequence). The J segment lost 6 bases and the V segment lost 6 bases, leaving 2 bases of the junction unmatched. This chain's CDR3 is CSAWDRDGYTF. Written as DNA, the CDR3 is TGCAGTGCGTGGGACAGGGATGGCTACACCTTC.

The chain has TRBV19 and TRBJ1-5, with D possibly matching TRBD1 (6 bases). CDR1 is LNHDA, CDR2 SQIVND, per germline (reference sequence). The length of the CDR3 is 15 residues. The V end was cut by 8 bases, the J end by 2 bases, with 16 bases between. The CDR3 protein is CASFSGGGGNQPQHF. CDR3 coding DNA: TGTGCCAGTTTTTCCGGGGGGGGCGGCAATCAGCCCCAGCATTTT.

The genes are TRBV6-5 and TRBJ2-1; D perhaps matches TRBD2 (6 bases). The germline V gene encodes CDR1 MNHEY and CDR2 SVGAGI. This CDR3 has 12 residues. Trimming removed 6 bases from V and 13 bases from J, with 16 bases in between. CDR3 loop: CASRTMGGDQFF. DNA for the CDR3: TGTGCCAGCAGGACTATGGGCGGGGACCAGTTCTTC.

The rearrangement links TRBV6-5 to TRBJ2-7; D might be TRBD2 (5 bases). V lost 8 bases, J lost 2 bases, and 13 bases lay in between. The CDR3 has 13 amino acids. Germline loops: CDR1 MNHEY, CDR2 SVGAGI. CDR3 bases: TGTGCCAGCCGTTGGACGGAGGCCTACGAGCAGTACTTC. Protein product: CASRWTEAYEQYF.

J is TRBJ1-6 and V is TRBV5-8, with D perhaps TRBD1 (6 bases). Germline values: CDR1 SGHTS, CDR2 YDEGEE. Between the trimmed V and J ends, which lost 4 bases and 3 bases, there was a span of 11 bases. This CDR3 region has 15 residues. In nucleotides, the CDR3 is TGTGCCAGCAGCCCCGGACAGAACTATAATTCACCCCTCCACTTT. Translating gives CASSPGQNYNSPLHF.

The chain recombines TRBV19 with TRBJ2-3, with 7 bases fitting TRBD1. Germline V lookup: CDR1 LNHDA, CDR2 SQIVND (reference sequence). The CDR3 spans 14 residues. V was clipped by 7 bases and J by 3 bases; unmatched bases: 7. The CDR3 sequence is CASTQGVRTDTQYF. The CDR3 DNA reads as TGTGCCAGTACCCAGGGGGTAAGGACAGATACGCAGTATTTT.

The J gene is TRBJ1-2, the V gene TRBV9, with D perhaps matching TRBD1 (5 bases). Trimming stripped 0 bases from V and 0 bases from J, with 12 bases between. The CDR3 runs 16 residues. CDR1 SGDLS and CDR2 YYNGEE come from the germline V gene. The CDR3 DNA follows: TGTGCCAGCAGCGTAGAAACAGGTTATTCTAACTATGGCTACACCTTC. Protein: CASSVETGYSNYGYTF.

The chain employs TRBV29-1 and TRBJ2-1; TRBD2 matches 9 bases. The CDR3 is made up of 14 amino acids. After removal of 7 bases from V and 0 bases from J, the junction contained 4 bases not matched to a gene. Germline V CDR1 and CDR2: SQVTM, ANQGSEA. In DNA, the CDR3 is TGCAGCGGCCGACTAGCGGCCTCCTACAATGAGCAGTTCTTC. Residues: CSGRLAASYNEQFF.

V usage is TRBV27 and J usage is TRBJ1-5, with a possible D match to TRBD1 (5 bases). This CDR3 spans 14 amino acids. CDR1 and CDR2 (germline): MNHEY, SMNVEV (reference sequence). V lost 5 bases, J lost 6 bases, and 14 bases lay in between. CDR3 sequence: CASSPSPGGQPQHF. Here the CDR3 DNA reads TGTGCCAGCAGTCCGTCACCCGGGGGTCAGCCCCAGCATTTT.